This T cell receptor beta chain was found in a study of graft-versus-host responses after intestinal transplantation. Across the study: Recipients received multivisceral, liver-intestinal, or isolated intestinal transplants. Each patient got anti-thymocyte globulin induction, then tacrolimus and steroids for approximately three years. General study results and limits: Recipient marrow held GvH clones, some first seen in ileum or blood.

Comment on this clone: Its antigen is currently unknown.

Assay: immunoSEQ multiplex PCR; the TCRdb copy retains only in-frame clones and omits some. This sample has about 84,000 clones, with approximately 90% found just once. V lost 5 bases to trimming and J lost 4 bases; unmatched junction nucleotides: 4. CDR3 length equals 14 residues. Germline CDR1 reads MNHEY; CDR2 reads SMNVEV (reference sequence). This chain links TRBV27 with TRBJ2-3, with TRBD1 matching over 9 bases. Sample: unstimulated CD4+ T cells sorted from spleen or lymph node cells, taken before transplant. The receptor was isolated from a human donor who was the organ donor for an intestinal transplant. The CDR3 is CASSRDRVADTQYF. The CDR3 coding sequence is TGTGCCAGCAGTCGGGACAGGGTGGCAGATACGCAGTATTTT.